This TCR beta chain came from a study of T cells in Graves' hyperthyroidism and ophthalmopathy. RNA transcripts yielded amplified TCR beta CDR3 regions. The TCR CDR3 first-round RT-PCR relied on the HTBI primer set. TCRdb used MiXCR to reprocess the multiplex PCR reads, holding one entry per CDR3 protein. The sample contains 350,000 or so distinct CDR3 sequences, about 15% of which appear only once. This CDR3 region has 16 residues. CDR1 is SGDLS and CDR2 is YYNGEE in the germline V gene. V gave up 0 bases and J gave up 1 base; unmatched junction bases: 2. The sequencing input was blood. The V and J genes are TRBV9 and TRBJ2-3, with 10 positions matching TRBD2. The receptor's source is a woman under 40 with Graves' hyperthyroidism that later progressed to Graves' ophthalmopathy. The CDR3 loop reads CASSVGGTSGTDTQYF. The DNA for the CDR3 is TGTGCCAGCAGCGTAGGAGGGACTAGCGGCACAGATACGCAGTATTTT.